This TCR beta chain appears in the sequencing data of a study of cytomegalovirus exposure and HLA in healthy donors. Overall study: A later analysis reported the same platform for the 120 or so validation repertoires and the roughly 700 first-cohort repertoires.

TCRdb's table, derived via immunoSEQ multiplex PCR, lists solely in-frame clones and lacks some. Here the sample spans around 63,000 clones, about 89% being singletons. Trimming shortened V by 5 bases and J by 9 bases, and 8 bases separated the two germline ends. The CDR3 has 11 amino acids. The germline CDR1 and CDR2 sequences are SGHTA and FQGNSA. Comment on this clone: Its antigen remains unknown.

Notes on the study in general: A subsequent analysis found that TCR clusters from the first cohort also tended to co-occur in the approximately 110 validation repertoires, with about 94% of cluster scores above 0. There were approximately 150 TCR beta chains listed as cytomegalovirus-associated.

Separation from the roughly 690-subject first cohort characterized the roughly 120-subject validation cohort, to which the donors belonged. This clonotype was obtained from a woman aged 18-29 years in good health and CMV-seronegative. The sample was PBMCs. The V and J genes are TRBV7-2 and TRBJ2-4; D call uncertain. Here the CDR3 reads CASSPRSIQYF. CDR3 DNA: TGTGCCAGCAGCCCCCGGAGCATTCAGTACTTC. Combining the CDR3 with reference TRBV7-2 and TRBJ2-4 gives the whole variable domain GAGVSQSPSNKVTEKGKDVELRCDPISGHTALYWYRQSLGQGLEFLIYFQGNSAPDKSGLPSDRFSAERTGGSVSTLTIQRTQQEDSAVYLCASSPRSIQYFGAGTRLSVL.